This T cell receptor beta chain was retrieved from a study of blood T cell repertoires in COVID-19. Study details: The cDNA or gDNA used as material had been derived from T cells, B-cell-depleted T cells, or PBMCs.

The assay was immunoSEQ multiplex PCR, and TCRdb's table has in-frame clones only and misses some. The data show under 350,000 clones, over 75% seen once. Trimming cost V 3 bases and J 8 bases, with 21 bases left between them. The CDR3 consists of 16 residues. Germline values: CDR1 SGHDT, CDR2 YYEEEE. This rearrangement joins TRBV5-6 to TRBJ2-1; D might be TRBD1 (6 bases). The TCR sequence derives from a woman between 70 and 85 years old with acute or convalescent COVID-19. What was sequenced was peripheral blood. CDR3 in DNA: TGTGCCAGCAGCTACGGGACACGGGGCTGGAGCGATGAGCAGTTCTTC. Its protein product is CASSYGTRGWSDEQFF. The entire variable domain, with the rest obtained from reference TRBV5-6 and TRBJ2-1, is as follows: DAGVTQSPTHLIKTRGQQVTLRCSPKSGHDTVSWYQQALGQGPQFIFQYYEEEERQRGNFPDRFSGHQFPNYSSELNVNALLLGDSALYLCASSYGTRGWSDEQFFGPGTRLTVL.